The rows below give T cell receptor beta chains drawn from one sample of a study of immune evolution from preneoplasia to lung adenocarcinoma. Repertoires were generated with immunoSEQ multiplex PCR, while TCRdb's copy carries only in-frame clones and drops some. The sample lists about 8,600 clones, about three quarters occurring once. The sample comprised FFPE lung adenocarcinoma in situ tissue. The receptors originated from a person aged 55-85 years with lung adenocarcinoma. Both conserved end residues are part of each CDR3. Fields, in order: clone size, V gene, J gene, D gene, CDR3 protein, CDR3 DNA. A D gene is named only where the DNA matches it firmly. Clone size appears in some rows only: once, few, many, or a class for an expanded clone.

>few|TRBV19|TRBJ1-5|-
CASSEGIRNQPQHF
TGTGCCAGTAGTGAAGGGATACGGAATCAGCCCCAGCATTTT
>few|TRBV29-1|TRBJ1-2|-
CSVGISQGSGGYTF
TGCAGCGTTGGGATCTCCCAGGGCTCCGGGGGCTACACCTTC
>-|TRBV10-1|TRBJ2-7|TRBD1
CASRRTGGYEQYF
TGCGCCAGCAGGAGGACAGGGGGCTACGAGCAGTACTTC
>few|TRBV6-1|TRBJ1-2|-
CASSDSTYGYTF
TGTGCCAGCAGTGACAGTACCTATGGCTACACCTTC
>few|TRBV29-1|TRBJ2-4|-
CSVTGDRMNIQYF
TGCAGCGTTACAGGAGACAGAATGAACATTCAGTACTTC
>few|TRBV30|TRBJ2-7|-
CAWAQGIYEQYF
TGTGCCTGGGCACAGGGAATCTACGAGCAGTACTTC
>-|TRBV11-1|TRBJ2-3|TRBD2
CASSLFSGAKDTQYF
TGTGCCAGCAGCTTATTTAGCGGGGCCAAAGATACGCAGTATTTT
>-|TRBV19|TRBJ2-6|-
CASSIGGTGANVLTF
TGTGCCAGTAGTATAGGGGGTACTGGGGCCAACGTCCTGACTTTC
>medium-sized|TRBV7-8|TRBJ2-7|TRBD1
CASSPRDSSYEQYF
TGTGCCAGCAGCCCCCGGGACAGCTCCTACGAGCAGTACTTC
>-|TRBV13|TRBJ1-4|-
CASTRTNEKLFF
TGTGCCAGCACCCGAACTAATGAAAAACTGTTTTTT
>-|TRBV4-1|TRBJ1-2|TRBD1
CASSQDQQGANYGYTF
TGCGCCAGCAGCCAAGATCAACAGGGGGCTAACTATGGCTACACCTTC
>-|TRBV28|TRBJ1-2|TRBD1
CASSWDRDSWGYTF
TGTGCCAGCAGTTGGGACAGGGATTCGTGGGGCTACACCTTC
>-|TRBV7-5|TRBJ2-3|-
CASSLFSGAKDTQYF
TGTGCCAGCAGCTTATTTAGCGGGGCCAAAGATACGCAGTATTTT
>-|TRBV7-7|TRBJ2-1|-
CASSSSQGPYNEQFF
TGTGCTAGCAGCTCGTCACAGGGCCCCTACAATGAGCAGTTCTTC
>-|TRBV6-5|TRBJ2-4|TRBD2
CASSQTSGGKNIQYF
TGTGCCAGCAGTCAGACTAGCGGGGGAAAAAACATTCAGTACTTC
>-|TRBV28|TRBJ1-1|-
CASKRSQNTEAFF
TGTGCCAGCAAACGGAGCCAGAACACTGAAGCTTTCTTT
>-|TRBV19|TRBJ1-2|-
CASSILGGYGYTF
TGTGCCAGTAGTATCTTGGGAGGCTATGGCTACACCTTC
>-|TRBV7-2|TRBJ2-1|-
CASSLQASGEQFF
TGTGCCAGCAGCTTACAGGCGAGCGGTGAGCAGTTCTTC
>once|TRBV19|TRBJ1-1|-
CASSIGVGTEAFF
TGTGCCAGTAGTATAGGTGTCGGGACTGAAGCTTTCTTT
>-|TRBV23-1|TRBJ1-3|-
CASTRPGASGNTIYF
TGCGCCAGCACCCGTCCGGGAGCCTCTGGAAACACCATATATTTT
>-|TRBV7-2|TRBJ1-1|-
CASSFVRQTEAFF
TGTGCCAGCAGCTTTGTCCGACAAACCGAAGCTTTCTTT
>few|TRBV4-2|TRBJ2-7|TRBD1
CASSQSGTGSYEQYF
TGTGCCAGCAGCCAATCCGGGACAGGGAGTTACGAGCAGTACTTC
>-|TRBV5-4|TRBJ1-6|-
CASSLDNSPLHF
TGTGCCAGCAGCTTGGATAATTCACCCCTCCACTTT
>-|TRBV19|TRBJ2-1|-
CASSITSGPPNEQFF
TGTGCCAGTAGTATAACGAGCGGCCCCCCCAATGAGCAGTTCTTC
>-|TRBV9|TRBJ2-3|TRBD2
CVSGGGATDTQYF
TGTGTCAGCGGCGGGGGGGCCACAGATACGCAGTATTTT
>-|TRBV5-1|TRBJ1-1|-
CASSFSGPMNTEAFF
TGCGCCAGCAGCTTTTCAGGTCCAATGAACACTGAAGCTTTCTTT
>-|TRBV6-5|TRBJ1-1|-
CASSLPSSEAFF
TGTGCCAGCAGTTTACCGTCCTCTGAAGCTTTCTTT
>-|TRBV2|TRBJ2-1|-
CASSGQSEQFF
TGTGCCAGCAGTGGGCAGTCTGAGCAGTTCTTC
>-|TRBV2|TRBJ2-7|-
CASRGSRDHYEQYF
TGTGCCAGCAGAGGGAGCAGGGATCACTACGAGCAGTACTTC
>-|TRBV16|TRBJ2-3|-
CASSRTQGDTQYF
TGTGCCAGCAGCCGAACTCAGGGGGATACGCAGTATTTT
>-|TRBV1|TRBJ2-7|-
CTSSQEEGSAYEQYF
TGCACCAGCAGCCAAGAAGAGGGTAGCGCCTACGAGCAGTACTTC
>-|TRBV5-1|TRBJ1-1|TRBD1
CASSLSRGGTEAFF
TGCGCCAGCAGCTTGAGCAGGGGGGGGACTGAAGCTTTCTTT
>-|TRBV19|TRBJ1-5|-
CASSISSGVGQPQHF
TGTGCCAGTAGTATTTCCTCAGGGGTGGGTCAGCCCCAGCATTTT
>-|TRBV7-9|TRBJ2-2|-
CASSKAPGELFF
TGTGCCAGCAGCAAGGCCCCCGGGGAGCTGTTTTTT
>-|TRBV6-6|TRBJ1-1|-
CASSHGAGNTEAFF
TGTGCCAGCAGCCACGGGGCGGGGAACACTGAAGCTTTCTTT
>-|TRBV5-1|TRBJ1-1|TRBD1
CASSRTGVTEAFF
TGCGCCAGCAGCCGCACAGGGGTAACTGAAGCTTTCTTT
>-|TRBV28|TRBJ1-5|-
CASSLRRLNQPQHF
TGTGCCAGCAGTTTGAGGCGGCTTAATCAGCCCCAGCATTTT
>large|TRBV4-1|TRBJ1-1|-
CASSLANTEAFF
TGCGCCAGCAGCCTGGCGAACACTGAAGCTTTCTTT
>-|TRBV7-2|TRBJ2-2|-
CASSLNIPLGANTGELFF
TGTGCCAGCAGCTTAAATATCCCCTTGGGGGCTAACACCGGGGAGCTGTTTTTT
>-|TRBV4-1|TRBJ2-1|TRBD2
CASSQEGLAGGSEQFF
TGCGCCAGCAGCCAAGAGGGACTAGCGGGGGGGAGTGAGCAGTTCTTC
>medium-sized|TRBV5-1|TRBJ1-6|-
CASSSGNSPLHF
TGCGCCAGCAGCTCCGGGAATTCACCCCTCCACTTT
>-|TRBV5-4|TRBJ2-1|-
CASSGGGRDNEQFF
TGTGCCAGCAGCGGAGGGGGCCGAGACAATGAGCAGTTCTTC
>-|TRBV7-9|TRBJ1-5|-
CASSSGLGLLNLNQPQHF
TGTGCCAGCAGCTCCGGGCTGGGGCTACTAAATTTAAATCAGCCCCAGCATTTT
>-|TRBV6-6|TRBJ2-7|TRBD2
CASSLTSGVTYEQYF
TGTGCCAGCAGCTTGACTAGCGGGGTAACCTACGAGCAGTACTTC
>-|TRBV7-3|TRBJ2-1|TRBD2
CASSPTSASYNEQFF
TGTGCCAGCAGCCCGACTAGCGCCTCCTACAATGAGCAGTTCTTC
>-|TRBV4-3|TRBJ1-3|TRBD1
CASSQGTGGNTIYF
TGCGCCAGCAGCCAAGGGACAGGTGGAAACACCATATATTTT
>-|TRBV2|TRBJ2-3|-
CASSLFDRTSTDTQYF
TGTGCCAGCAGTCTATTTGACAGGACAAGCACAGATACGCAGTATTTT
>-|TRBV18|TRBJ2-3|TRBD2
CATPGGFTDTQYF
TGTGCTACACCGGGGGGGTTCACAGATACGCAGTATTTT
>-|TRBV5-3|TRBJ2-7|-
CASNIDTGPEYEQYF
TGTGCCAGCAACATCGACACAGGTCCCGAATACGAGCAGTACTTC
>-|TRBV28|TRBJ2-2|-
CASSGGSRTGELFF
TGTGCCAGCAGCGGCGGTTCTCGTACCGGGGAGCTGTTTTTT
>-|TRBV2|TRBJ2-2|-
CASSREMNTGELFF
TGTGCCAGCAGTCGCGAAATGAACACCGGGGAGCTGTTTTTT